This is a list of T cell receptor beta chains from one sample in a study of shared clonotypes between healthy human individuals. Sequencing used immunoSEQ multiplex PCR; TCRdb keeps in-frame clones, though not all of them. The sample contains more than 500,000 clones, around 95% of which appear only once. The specimen sequenced was naive CD4+ T cells sorted from blood. These receptors were collected from a woman in her twenties or thirties in good health. Both conserved end residues are part of each CDR3. A D gene is named only where the DNA matches it firmly. Size is omitted from some rows. Given values are once, few, many or a class for expanded clones.

clone_size | d_call | j_call | v_call | cdr3_aa | cdr3_nt
. | TRBD1 | TRBJ1-5 | TRBV19 | CASTAQDRTQPQHF | TGTGCCAGTACCGCGCAGGACAGGACGCAGCCCCAGCATTTT
. | . | TRBJ2-3 | TRBV7-9 | CASSQAASTDTQYF | TGTGCCAGCAGCCAAGCGGCAAGCACAGATACGCAGTATTTT
once | TRBD1 | TRBJ2-7 | TRBV18 | CASLQTGVGEQYF | TGTGCCAGCTTGCAGACAGGGGTAGGCGAGCAGTACTTC
. | TRBD2 | TRBJ2-2 | TRBV7-8 | CASSPDRGLAGVTGELFF | TGTGCCAGCAGCCCAGACCGAGGACTAGCGGGAGTCACCGGGGAGCTGTTTTTT
. | . | TRBJ1-2 | TRBV28 | CARTGVYGYTF | TGTGCCAGAACAGGTGTCTATGGCTACACCTTC
once | . | TRBJ1-1 | TRBV5-1 | CASSATGNTEAFF | TGCGCCAGCAGCGCCACAGGGAACACTGAAGCTTTCTTT
. | TRBD2 | TRBJ2-3 | TRBV7-2 | CASSPRGSGRSTDTQYF | TGTGCCAGCAGCCCTCGTGGGAGCGGGAGGAGCACAGATACGCAGTATTTT
. | TRBD1 | TRBJ2-6 | TRBV28 | CASSTPRTGLAGANVLTF | TGTGCCAGCAGCACCCCCCGGACAGGTTTGGCTGGGGCCAACGTCCTGACTTTC
. | . | TRBJ2-3 | TRBV19 | CASSIWQTPSTDTQYF | TGTGCCAGTAGTATATGGCAGACCCCTAGCACAGATACGCAGTATTTT
. | . | TRBJ2-7 | TRBV25-1 | CASSEPLGEQYF | TGTGCCAGCAGTGAACCCCTGGGCGAGCAGTACTTC
. | . | TRBJ2-3 | TRBV5-4 | CASSRNKRADTQYF | TGTGCCAGCAGCAGGAATAAGAGGGCAGATACGCAGTATTTT
. | TRBD1 | TRBJ1-1 | TRBV29-1 | CSVELQGATEAFF | TGCAGCGTTGAATTGCAGGGGGCCACTGAAGCTTTCTTT
. | . | TRBJ2-5 | TRBV6-1 | CASNPVGIPGETQYF | TGTGCCAGCAATCCAGTTGGTATCCCAGGAGAGACCCAGTACTTC
. | TRBD2 | TRBJ2-1 | TRBV6-6 | CASRQGLAVHNEQFF | TGTGCCAGCAGACAGGGACTAGCGGTACACAATGAGCAGTTCTTC
. | . | TRBJ2-5 | TRBV5-1 | CASSGGVQETQYF | TGCGCCAGCAGTGGTGGGGTGCAAGAGACCCAGTACTTC
. | . | TRBJ2-7 | TRBV5-6 | CASSHSDRQSYEQYF | TGTGCCAGCAGCCACTCGGATCGGCAGTCCTACGAGCAGTACTTC
. | . | TRBJ2-7 | TRBV15 | CATSRGDGPYEQYF | TGTGCCACCAGCAGAGGGGACGGACCCTACGAGCAGTACTTC
. | TRBD2 | TRBJ2-1 | TRBV6-1 | CASSASGSYIGEQFF | TGTGCCAGCAGCGCGAGCGGGAGTTATATCGGTGAGCAGTTCTTC
. | . | TRBJ2-6 | TRBV4-1 | CASSQGVGGFPGANVLTF | TGCGCCAGCAGCCAAGGGGTAGGGGGGTTTCCTGGGGCCAACGTCCTGACTTTC
. | TRBD1 | TRBJ2-7 | TRBV18 | CASSPGTGGSYEQYF | TGTGCCAGCTCACCCGGGACAGGGGGTTCCTACGAGCAGTACTTC
. | . | TRBJ2-7 | TRBV14 | CASSHSTGTYEQYF | TGTGCCAGCAGCCATTCGACAGGTACCTACGAGCAGTACTTC
. | . | TRBJ2-7 | TRBV2 | CASSLPAGEQYF | TGTGCCAGCAGCCTACCGGCGGGCGAGCAGTACTTC
. | . | TRBJ1-1 | TRBV6-1 | CASSEVDVSEAFF | TGTGCCAGCAGTGAAGTCGATGTCAGTGAAGCTTTCTTT
. | . | TRBJ2-6 | TRBV5-4 | CASSFSGANVLTF | TGTGCCAGCAGCTTCTCTGGGGCCAACGTCCTGACTTTC
. | . | TRBJ2-7 | TRBV6-5 | CASSYLQGGGGEQYF | TGTGCCAGCAGTTATCTCCAGGGGGGGGGCGGCGAGCAGTACTTC
once | . | TRBJ2-6 | TRBV4-2 | CASSQDGGRWTGANVLTF | TGTGCCAGCAGCCAAGATGGGGGGAGGTGGACTGGGGCCAACGTCCTGACTTTC
. | . | TRBJ1-1 | TRBV6-5 | CASSQQGRSGTEAFF | TGTGCCAGCAGTCAACAGGGAAGGTCTGGCACTGAAGCTTTCTTT
. | TRBD1 | TRBJ1-4 | TRBV4-1 | CASMQSRGTGREKLFF | TGCGCCAGCATGCAATCGCGCGGGACAGGGCGGGAAAAACTGTTTTTT
. | . | TRBJ1-1 | TRBV15 | CATSRPNRDPRRAFF | TGTGCCACCAGCAGACCCAACCGGGACCCCAGGAGAGCTTTCTTT
. | TRBD2 | TRBJ2-1 | TRBV7-8 | CASSLSNPGLANEQFF | TGTGCCAGCAGCTTAAGCAATCCGGGACTAGCGAATGAGCAGTTCTTC
. | . | TRBJ2-5 | TRBV2 | CASSEGLRGRQETQYF | TGTGCCAGCAGTGAAGGACTCCGGGGGCGCCAAGAGACCCAGTACTTC
. | . | TRBJ1-1 | TRBV7-2 | CASSFRPLGTEAFF | TGTGCCAGCAGCTTCCGACCGCTAGGGACTGAAGCTTTCTTT
. | . | TRBJ1-1 | TRBV10-2 | CASSGLFQASPDTEAFF | TGCGCCAGCAGTGGCCTTTTCCAGGCTTCACCCGACACTGAAGCTTTCTTT
. | TRBD2 | TRBJ2-5 | TRBV2 | CASRLWTSGQETQYF | TGTGCCAGCCGCCTTTGGACTAGCGGTCAAGAGACCCAGTACTTC
. | . | TRBJ2-3 | TRBV5-1 | CASSPAGSDTQYF | TGCGCCAGCAGCCCCGCAGGGTCAGATACGCAGTATTTT